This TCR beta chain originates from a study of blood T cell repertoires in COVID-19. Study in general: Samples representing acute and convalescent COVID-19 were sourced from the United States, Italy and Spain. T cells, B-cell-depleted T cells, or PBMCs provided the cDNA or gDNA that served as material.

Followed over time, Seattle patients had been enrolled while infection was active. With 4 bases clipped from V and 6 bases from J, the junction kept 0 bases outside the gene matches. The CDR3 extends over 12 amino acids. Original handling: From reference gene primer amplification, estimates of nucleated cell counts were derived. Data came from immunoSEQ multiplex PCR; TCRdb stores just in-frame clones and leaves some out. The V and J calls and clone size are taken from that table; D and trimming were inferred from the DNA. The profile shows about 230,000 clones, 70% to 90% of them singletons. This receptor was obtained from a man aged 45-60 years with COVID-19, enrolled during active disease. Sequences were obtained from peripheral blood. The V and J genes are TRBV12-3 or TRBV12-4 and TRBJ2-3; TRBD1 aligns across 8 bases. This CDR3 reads CASSSGGDTQYF. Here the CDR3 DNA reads TGTGCCAGCAGTTCAGGGGGCGATACGCAGTATTTT.